The 13 T cell receptor beta chains reported below all come from one sample, sequenced in a study of chronic HIV infection and antiretroviral therapy. MiXCR was run by TCRdb on the 5' RACE reads, yielding one entry per CDR3 protein. Altogether 40,000 to 60,000 distinct CDR3 sequences are present, 19% being singletons, with the ten largest covering more than 2.5%. Sequenced input: peripheral blood. Receptor source: an adult who had HIV and had not received antiretroviral therapy, or was an uninfected healthy control (not recorded which).

The chain carries TRBV29-1 and TRBJ2-6, with D possibly being TRBD1 (6 bases). CDR1 and CDR2 from the germline V gene are SQVTM and ANQGSEA. The CDR3 is 14 residues long. V was clipped by 6 bases and J by 2 bases, with 11 bases between them. The CDR3 DNA follows: TGCAGCGTCTCACAGGGAGCTGGGGCCAACGTCCTGACTTTC. Its protein is CSVSQGAGANVLTF.

V is TRBV27 and J is TRBJ1-6; tentatively, D is TRBD1 (5 bases). The CDR3 extends over 15 amino acids. The V end was cut by 2 bases, the J end by 9 bases, with 14 bases between. CDR1 MNHEY and CDR2 SMNVEV come from the germline V gene (reference sequence). CDR3 sequence: CASSLGGTEGSPLHF. CDR3 nucleotides: TGTGCCAGCAGTTTAGGGGGGACTGAGGGTTCACCCCTCCACTTT.

The chain employs TRBV29-1 and TRBJ2-2; 7 bases agree with TRBD1. V was clipped by 7 bases and J by 0 bases; unmatched bases: 2. The CDR3 loop spans 13 amino acids. Per the germline V gene, CDR1 is SQVTM and CDR2 is ANQGSEA. CDR3 nucleotide sequence: TGCAGCGGGGGACAGACGAACACCGGGGAGCTGTTTTTT. As protein: CSGGQTNTGELFF.

The V and J genes are TRBV30 and TRBJ1-1; weak D call: TRBD1 (5 bases). CDR1 GTSNPN and CDR2 SVGIG come from the germline V gene (reference sequence). This CDR3 is built from 16 residues. V was trimmed by 2 bases and J by 1 base, leaving 17 bases between them. Here the CDR3 DNA reads TGTGCCTGGAGTCCCTCCCATGGTGACAGGAACACTGAAGCTTTCTTT. Residues: CAWSPSHGDRNTEAFF.

The CDR3 region is CSARTSGSDTQYF. In DNA, the CDR3 is TGCAGTGCAAGGACTAGCGGGTCCGATACGCAGTATTTT. The J gene is TRBJ2-3, the V gene TRBV20-1; 11 bases fit TRBD2. Germline lookup yields CDR1 DFQATT and CDR2 SNEGSKA (reference sequence). This CDR3 has 13 residues. V lost 6 bases, J lost 6 bases, and 5 bases stayed unmatched.

V and J are TRBV12-3 or TRBV12-4 and TRBJ2-7; D remains unclear. Trimming took off 1 base at V and 4 bases at J, with 8 bases between the two ends. This CDR3 comprises 13 residues. The chain's CDR3 is CASSLGFRYEQYF. The CDR3, as DNA: TGTGCCAGCAGTTTAGGGTTCAGGTACGAGCAGTACTTC.

This sequence joins TRBV27 and TRBJ1-1; TRBD1 agrees at 9 bases. The germline CDR1 and CDR2 sequences are MNHEY and SMNVEV (reference sequence). The V segment lost 8 bases and the J segment 0 bases; nucleotides outside the gene matches: 4. The CDR3 is 14 amino acids. CDR3 DNA: TGTGCCAGCGCCGGACAGGGGATGAACACTGAAGCTTTCTTT. The encoded protein is CASAGQGMNTEAFF.

This chain uses TRBV6-4 with TRBJ2-5; 7 bases match TRBD1. CDR3 size: 14 residues. Germline CDR1 is MRHNA and CDR2 is SNTAGT. V lost 6 bases and J lost 3; bases outside the gene matches: 7. This chain's CDR3 is CASRTGTDEETQYF. Written as DNA, the CDR3 is TGTGCCAGCAGAACCGGGACAGATGAAGAGACCCAGTACTTC.

The V and J genes are TRBV29-1 and TRBJ2-1, with D possibly matching TRBD2 (5 bases). V was trimmed by 4 bases and J by 2 bases, leaving 9 bases between them. The CDR3 is made up of 13 amino acids. Germline CDR1 reads SQVTM; CDR2 reads ANQGSEA. CDR3 bases: TGCAGCGTTGGAGGGCTCCCCTACAATGAGCAGTTCTTC. This gives the protein CSVGGLPYNEQFF.

This clonotype occurred a few times. The chain joins TRBV27 to TRBJ2-7; D is uncertain. V was clipped by 8 bases and J by 3 bases, with 14 bases between them. In germline, CDR1 is MNHEY, CDR2 SMNVEV (reference sequence). The CDR3 covers 13 residues. Here the CDR3 reads CASGPLGGYEQYF. CDR3 nucleotide sequence: TGTGCCAGCGGCCCCCTTGGCGGCTACGAGCAGTACTTC.

The chain joins TRBV28 to TRBJ1-5; D gene unclear. Trimming removed 6 bases from V and 4 bases from J, with 13 bases in between. Germline assignment: CDR1 MDHEN and CDR2 SYDVKM. The CDR3 has 14 amino acids. The CDR3 DNA reads TGTGCCAGCAGACGGGGTCTTAGGAATCAGCCCCAGCATTTT. This sequence encodes CASRRGLRNQPQHF.

The chain uses TRBV12-3 or TRBV12-4 and TRBJ2-3; D is perhaps TRBD1 (5 bases). Trimming left V 5 bases short and J 2 bases short, with 17 bases between. The CDR3 spans 16 residues. Here the CDR3 DNA reads TGTGCCAGCAGTCCCACGTGGGGCGCGCCCACAGATACGCAGTATTTT. Translating it yields CASSPTWGAPTDTQYF.

The CDR3 DNA reads TGTGCCAGCAGCGTAGCAGTTAGCGGGAGATCAGATACGCAGTATTTT. Protein product: CASSVAVSGRSDTQYF. J is TRBJ2-3 and V is TRBV9; 9 bases are shared with TRBD2. Germline V gives CDR1 SGDLS, CDR2 YYNGEE. The CDR3 sequence is 16 residues long. Trimming cost V 0 bases and J 4 bases; bases outside gene matches: 6.